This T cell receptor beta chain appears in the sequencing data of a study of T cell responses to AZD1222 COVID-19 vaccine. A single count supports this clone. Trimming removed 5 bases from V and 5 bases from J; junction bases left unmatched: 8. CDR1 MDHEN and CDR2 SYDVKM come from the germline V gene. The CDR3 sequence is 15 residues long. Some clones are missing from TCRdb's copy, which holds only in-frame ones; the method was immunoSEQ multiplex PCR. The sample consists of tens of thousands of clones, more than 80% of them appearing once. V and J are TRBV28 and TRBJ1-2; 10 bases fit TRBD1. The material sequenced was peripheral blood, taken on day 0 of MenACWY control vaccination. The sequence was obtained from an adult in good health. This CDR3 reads CASSPRDRGTYGYTF. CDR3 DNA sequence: TGTGCCAGCAGTCCCCGGGACAGGGGTACTTATGGCTACACCTTC.